The 22 T cell receptor beta chains given below trace back to one sample, sequenced in a study of Graves' ophthalmopathy and Graves' hyperthyroidism. Amplification targeted the TCR beta CDR3 regions, with RNA transcripts as the source material. HTBI primers primed a first-round RT-PCR, and a second-round multiplex PCR followed. TCRdb called the multiplex PCR reads again in MiXCR, with one record for every CDR3 protein. The table lists almost 750,000 distinct CDR3 sequences, 35% to 50% of them singletons. The sequenced sample consisted of peripheral blood. These receptor sequences come from an adult man with Graves' ophthalmopathy.

In its sample, this clonotype was seen a few times. The rearrangement joins TRBV7-2 to TRBJ1-3, with TRBD1 as a possible D gene (6 bases). The V end was cut by 3 bases, the J end by 4 bases, with 13 bases between. The CDR3 runs 15 residues. CDR1 and CDR2 from the germline V gene are SGHTA and FQGNSA. CDR3 loop: CASSFGWGPGNTIYF. The CDR3, as DNA: TGTGCCAGCAGCTTTGGTTGGGGGCCGGGAAACACCATATATTTT.

This clonotype was seen a handful of times. Written as DNA, the CDR3 is TGTGCCAGCAGCTTAGGCGGGACAGGGGCTTCGAACACTGAAGCTTTCTTT. Translation: CASSLGGTGASNTEAFF. The chain combines TRBV11-2 with TRBJ1-1; TRBD1 agrees at 10 bases. CDR3 length equals 17 residues. The ends lost 1 base at V and 1 base at J; junction bases unmatched: 6. Germline V gene data show CDR1 as SGHAT and CDR2 as FQNNGV.

V usage is TRBV7-2 and J usage is TRBJ2-7; 9 bases are shared with TRBD2. The CDR3 is made up of 15 amino acids. Germline CDR1 and CDR2: SGHTA and FQGNSA. J gave up 1 base and V 5 bases, and 6 bases lay outside the gene matches. The CDR3 loop is CASSGRLAASYEQYF. As DNA, the CDR3 is TGTGCCAGCAGCGGGAGACTAGCGGCTTCCTACGAGCAGTACTTC.

The chain combines TRBV20-1 with TRBJ2-7, with 9 bases lining up with TRBD1. After removal of 6 bases from V and 4 bases from J, the junction contained 10 bases not matched to a gene. Germline V gene sequence: CDR1 DFQATT, CDR2 SNEGSKA (reference sequence). The CDR3 contains 14 residues. The CDR3 reads CSAANTGQGYEQYF. CDR3 bases: TGCAGTGCCGCAAATACGGGACAGGGTTACGAGCAGTACTTC.

There are many counts of this clonotype. The chain couples TRBV25-1 to TRBJ2-7; 12 bases line up with TRBD1. The CDR3 contains 14 residues. V gave up 4 bases and J gave up 5 bases; unmatched junction bases: 3. The V gene's germline CDR1 is MGHDK and CDR2 SYGVNS. CDR3: CASSGGTGGDEQYF. CDR3 nucleotide sequence: TGTGCCAGCAGTGGGGGGACAGGGGGCGACGAGCAGTACTTC.

This clonotype has just one count. A much larger clone differs from this one at a single base, so this may be a read error. The J gene is TRBJ1-1, the V gene TRBV20-1; D is perhaps TRBD1 (5 bases). The CDR3 is 14 residues long. V was pared by 3 bases and J by 4 bases, with 15 bases between. Germline CDR1 and CDR2: DFQATT and SNEGSKA (reference sequence). The DNA for the CDR3 is TGCAGTGCTAGTCTAGGGGAGGGCATCACTGAAGCTTTCTTT. It is translated as CSASLGEGITEAFF.

V usage is TRBV28 and J usage is TRBJ2-7; maybe TRBD1 (6 bases). Deletions cut 4 bases from V and 2 bases from J, with 12 bases between. The V gene's germline CDR1 is MDHEN and CDR2 SYDVKM. CDR3 length: 14 amino acids. Here the CDR3 reads CASSWGPAAYEQYF. CDR3 DNA sequence: TGTGCCAGCAGTTGGGGGCCCGCTGCCTACGAGCAGTACTTC. The complete variable domain, with remaining parts taken from reference TRBV28 and TRBJ2-7, reads DVKVTQSSRYLVKRTGEKVFLECVQDMDHENMFWYRQDPGLGLRLIYFSYDVKMKEKGDIPEGYSVSREKKERFSLILESASTNQTSMYLCASSWGPAAYEQYFGPGTRLTVT.

This clonotype was counted at least ten times. J is TRBJ1-5 and V is TRBV29-1, with D possibly being TRBD1 (5 bases). V was cut by 7 bases and J by 6 bases, with 13 bases left in between. The CDR3 totals 12 residues. CDR1 SQVTM and CDR2 ANQGSEA come from the germline V gene. The CDR3 region is CSAGKQGQPQHF. The CDR3 DNA sequence: TGCAGCGCCGGGAAGCAGGGTCAGCCCCAGCATTTT.

This clonotype showed up just a few times. V gene TRBV7-2 combines with J gene TRBJ1-1; TRBD1 matches 7 bases. Germline V gene lookup returns CDR1 SGHTA and CDR2 FQGNSA. The CDR3 is made up of 16 amino acids. With 5 bases clipped from V and 0 bases from J, the junction kept 9 bases outside the gene matches. The CDR3 loop reads CASSLGTVVMNTEAFF. The DNA of the CDR3 is TGTGCCAGCAGCCTAGGGACAGTGGTAATGAACACTGAAGCTTTCTTT.

The chain uses TRBV20-1 and TRBJ2-7; perhaps TRBD1 as D (7 bases). Per germline, CDR1 DFQATT and CDR2 SNEGSKA (reference sequence). Trimming left V 5 bases short and J 0 bases short, with 23 bases between. The CDR3 covers 17 residues. CDR3 in DNA: TGCAGTGCTCGTCAGACAGGGTCTAGCGCGTACTCCTACGAGCAGTACTTC. Translating it yields CSARQTGSSAYSYEQYF.

Only a few counts were recorded for this clonotype. V gene TRBV7-9 combines with J gene TRBJ1-6, with D maybe TRBD1 (6 bases). This CDR3 has 16 residues. Per the germline V gene, CDR1 is SEHNR and CDR2 is FQNEAQ (reference sequence). Trimming removed 4 bases from V and 0 bases from J, with 10 bases in between. The CDR3 loop reads CASSSTGSSYNSPLHF. DNA for the CDR3: TGTGCCAGCAGCTCAACAGGGAGCTCCTATAATTCACCCCTCCACTTT.

This clonotype has ten or more counts. CDR3 amino acids: CASSADRARETQYF. For the CDR3, the DNA is TGTGCCAGCAGTGCGGACAGGGCCAGAGAGACCCAGTACTTC. J is TRBJ2-5 and V is TRBV7-9; TRBD1 matches 8 bases. With V trimmed by 6 bases and J by 4 bases, 7 bases remained unmatched. The CDR3 covers 14 residues. Per germline, CDR1 SEHNR and CDR2 FQNEAQ (reference sequence).

Points on this clonotype: One end of the junction fails to match germline, which may point to a read error. The gene calls are TRBV7-9 and TRBJ2-7, with D possibly being TRBD2 (7 bases). The germline V gene has CDR1 SEHNR and CDR2 FQNEAQ (reference sequence). The CDR3 sequence is 14 residues long. The CDR3, as DNA: TGTGCCAGCAGATTGTTGGGGGAGGGGGTGGAGCGGTACTTC. Protein sequence: CASRLLGEGVERYF.

Of note for this clonotype: A much bigger clone sits one base away, suggesting this may be a read error. This sequence joins TRBV5-1 and TRBJ1-5; D remains ambiguous. In germline, CDR1 is SGHRS, CDR2 YFSETQ. There are 15 residues in the CDR3. The CDR3 loop is CASSLYPDSDQPQHF. CDR3 in DNA: TGCGCCAGCAGCTTGTATCCAGATAGCGATCAGCCCCAGCATTTT.

V is TRBV5-6 and J is TRBJ1-2; 7 positions match TRBD1. This CDR3 comprises 15 residues. The V gene's germline CDR1 is SGHDT and CDR2 YYEEEE. V shed 3 bases, J shed 4 bases, and the junction held 9 bases outside the gene matches. The DNA for the CDR3 is TGTGCCAGCAGCTCTCGGGACAGCGTCCCCTATGGCTACACCTTC. It translates to CASSSRDSVPYGYTF.

This clonotype was seen a handful of times. One junction end does not reproduce the germline sequence, and a read error may be involved. The rearrangement links TRBV10-3 to TRBJ1-1, with TRBD1 as a possible D gene (5 bases). From germline, CDR1 is ENHRY and CDR2 SYGVKD. The CDR3 contains 14 residues. CDR3 nucleotide sequence: TGTGCCAGCAGTGAAGTATTCTGGGACGGTGAAGCTTTCTTT. This translates into CASSEVFWDGEAFF.

CDR3 sequence (DNA): TGTGCCAGTAGTCTAACAGGGGTTCGGGAGACCCAGTACTTC. Protein product: CASSLTGVRETQYF. V gene TRBV19 combines with J gene TRBJ2-5; TRBD1 agrees at 7 bases. The CDR3 covers 14 residues. CDR1 and CDR2 from the germline V gene are LNHDA and SQIVND (reference sequence). The V gene end was trimmed by 5 bases and the J gene end by 5 bases; junction bases not matched to a gene: 8.

Many counts were recorded for this clonotype. The chain recombines TRBV12-3 or TRBV12-4 with TRBJ1-2; tentatively, D is TRBD1 (5 bases). Trimming cost V 6 bases and J 6 bases, with 14 bases left between them. The CDR3 spans 13 residues. The CDR3 sequence: CASSRQGLNGYTF. The CDR3, as DNA: TGTGCCAGCAGCCGGCAGGGCCTCAATGGCTACACCTTC.

CDR3 sequence: CATSDSDRGQETQYF. The DNA for the CDR3 is TGTGCCACCAGTGACTCGGACAGGGGTCAAGAGACCCAGTACTTC. The genes are TRBV24-1 and TRBJ2-5; TRBD1 matches 9 bases. Unmatched junction bases numbered 4, after V lost 4 bases and J lost 2 bases. The CDR3 spans 15 residues. Germline CDR1 KGHDR, CDR2 SFDVKD.

V and J are TRBV29-1 and TRBJ2-7; D assignment may be TRBD1 or TRBD2 (6 bases each). In germline, CDR1 is SQVTM, CDR2 ANQGSEA. The ends were cut back, 8 bases at V and 7 bases at J, with 15 bases in the middle. The CDR3 extends over 11 amino acids. CDR3 DNA: TGCAGCTTCGGGGGCGCAGGGGAGCAGTACTTC. This gives the protein CSFGGAGEQYF.

The CDR3 coding sequence is TGTGCCAGCAGCCCTCACGCCTACGAGCAGTACTTC. Amino acids: CASSPHAYEQYF. The chain is built from TRBV13 and TRBJ2-7, with unresolved D. Germline V lookup: CDR1 PRHDT, CDR2 FYEKMQ (reference sequence). The V end lost 5 bases, the J end lost 2 bases, and 7 bases lay between the germline ends. The CDR3 runs to 12 residues.

This clonotype was counted ten times or more. The chain employs TRBV7-8 and TRBJ1-1, with TRBD1 matching 12 bases. The CDR3 runs to 14 residues. V lost 8 bases, J lost 6 bases, and 7 bases stayed unmatched. Germline assignment: CDR1 SGHVS and CDR2 FQNEAQ. The chain's CDR3 is CASFRDRGLAEAFF. CDR3 DNA: TGTGCCAGCTTCCGGGACAGGGGGCTGGCTGAAGCTTTCTTT.